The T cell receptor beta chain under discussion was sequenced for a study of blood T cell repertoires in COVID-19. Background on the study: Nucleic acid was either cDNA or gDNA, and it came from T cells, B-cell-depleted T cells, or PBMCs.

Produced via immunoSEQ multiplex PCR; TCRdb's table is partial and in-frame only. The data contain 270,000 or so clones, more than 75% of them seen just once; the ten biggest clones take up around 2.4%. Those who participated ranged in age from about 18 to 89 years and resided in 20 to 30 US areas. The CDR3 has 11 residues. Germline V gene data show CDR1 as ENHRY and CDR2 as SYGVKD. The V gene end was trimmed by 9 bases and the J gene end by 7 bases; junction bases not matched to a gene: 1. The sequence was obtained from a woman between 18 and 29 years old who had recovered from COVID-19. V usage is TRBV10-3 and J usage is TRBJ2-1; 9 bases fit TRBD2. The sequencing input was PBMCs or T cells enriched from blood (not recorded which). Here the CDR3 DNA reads TGTGCCATGGGACTAGCAAATGAGCAGTTCTTC. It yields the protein CAMGLANEQFF.